This TCR beta chain was recorded in a study of OX40 agonist ivuxolimab in advanced cancers. Study results and caveats: The study found among the lowest clonal expansion in partial responders at 0.1-3.0 mg/kg. At doses 0.1 to 3.0 mg/kg, CD4+ and CD8+ clones expanded.

On this clone: What it binds is not known.

The germline gives CDR1 LNHDA, CDR2 SQIVND (reference sequence). This CDR3 is 14 amino acids long. Samples were taken at baseline and on day 1 of cycles 4 and 7. The table came from immunoSEQ multiplex PCR; TCRdb's copy has only in-frame clones and leaves some out. The table records tens of thousands of clones, approximately 75% of them present only once. The rearrangement joins TRBV19 to TRBJ2-3; D is perhaps TRBD2 (5 bases). The sequence came from an adult with an advanced solid tumor such as melanoma, head and neck, liver or kidney cancer. Sequenced material: CD4+ or CD8+ T cells sorted from blood, taken in a trial of the OX40 agonist ivuxolimab. CDR3 in amino acids: CVHAPAVSTDTQYF. CDR3 DNA sequence: TGTGTCCACGCGCCAGCGGTTAGCACAGATACGCAGTATTTT. The full variable domain, completed using reference TRBV19 and TRBJ2-3, is DGGITQSPKYLFRKEGQNVTLSCEQNLNHDAMYWYRQDPGQGLRLIYYSQIVNDFQKGDIAEGYSVSREKKESFPLTVTSAQKNPTAFYLCVHAPAVSTDTQYFGPGTRLTVL.